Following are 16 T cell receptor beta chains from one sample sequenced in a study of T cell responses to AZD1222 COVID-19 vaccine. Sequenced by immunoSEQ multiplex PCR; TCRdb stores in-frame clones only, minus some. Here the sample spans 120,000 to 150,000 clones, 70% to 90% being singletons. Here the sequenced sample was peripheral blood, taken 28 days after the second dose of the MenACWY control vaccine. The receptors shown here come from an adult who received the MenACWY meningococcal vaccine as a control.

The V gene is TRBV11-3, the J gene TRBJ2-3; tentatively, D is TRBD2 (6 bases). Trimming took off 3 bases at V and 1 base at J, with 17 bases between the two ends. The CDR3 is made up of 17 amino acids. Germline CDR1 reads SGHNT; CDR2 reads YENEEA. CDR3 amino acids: CASSLGPFGGGTDTQYF. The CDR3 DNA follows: TGTGCCAGCAGCTTGGGGCCCTTCGGGGGAGGCACAGATACGCAGTATTTT.

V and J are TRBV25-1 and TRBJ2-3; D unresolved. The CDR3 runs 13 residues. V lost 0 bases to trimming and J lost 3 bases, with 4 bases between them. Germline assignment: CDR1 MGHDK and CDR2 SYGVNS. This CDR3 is CASSEYETDTQYF. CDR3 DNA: TGTGCCAGCAGTGAATATGAGACAGATACGCAGTATTTT. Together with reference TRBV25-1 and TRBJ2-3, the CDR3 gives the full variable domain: EADIYQTPRYLVIGTGKKITLECSQTMGHDKMYWYQQDPGMELHLIHYSYGVNSTEKGDLSSESTVSRIRTEHFPLTLESARPSHTSQYLCASSEYETDTQYFGPGTRLTVL.

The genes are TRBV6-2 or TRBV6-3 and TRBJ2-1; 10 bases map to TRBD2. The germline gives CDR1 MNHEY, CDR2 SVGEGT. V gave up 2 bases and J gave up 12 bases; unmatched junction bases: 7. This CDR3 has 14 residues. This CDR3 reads CASSYSGRARGQFF. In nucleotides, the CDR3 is TGTGCCAGCAGTTACAGCGGGAGGGCCCGGGGGCAGTTCTTC.

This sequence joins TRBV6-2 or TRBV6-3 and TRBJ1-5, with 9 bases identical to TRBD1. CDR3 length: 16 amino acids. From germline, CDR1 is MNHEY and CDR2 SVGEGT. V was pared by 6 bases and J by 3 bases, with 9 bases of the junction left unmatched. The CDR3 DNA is TGTGCCAGCAGCCGGACCGGGACAGGGTTCAATCAGCCCCAGCATTTT. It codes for CASSRTGTGFNQPQHF.

The DNA of the CDR3 is TGTGCCATCGGAGACAGGTCGGGGGCTGAGCAGTTCTTC. It codes for CAIGDRSGAEQFF. The rearrangement uses TRBV10-3 and TRBJ2-1; D may match TRBD1 or TRBD2 (6 bases each). This CDR3 has 13 amino acids. Germline-derived CDR1 and CDR2 are ENHRY and SYGVKD. The V and J ends lost 8 bases and 9 bases respectively, with 17 bases between them.

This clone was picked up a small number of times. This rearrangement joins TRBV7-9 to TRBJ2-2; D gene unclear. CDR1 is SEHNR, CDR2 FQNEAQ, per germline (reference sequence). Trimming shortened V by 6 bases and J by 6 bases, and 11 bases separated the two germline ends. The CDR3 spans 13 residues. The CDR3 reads CASSQTSSGELFF. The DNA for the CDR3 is TGTGCCAGCAGTCAAACGTCGTCCGGGGAGCTGTTTTTT.

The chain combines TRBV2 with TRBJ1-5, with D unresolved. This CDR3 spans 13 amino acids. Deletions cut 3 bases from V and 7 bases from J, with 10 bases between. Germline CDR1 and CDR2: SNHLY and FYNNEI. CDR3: CASSDHPWQPQHF. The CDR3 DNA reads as TGTGCCAGCAGTGATCACCCGTGGCAGCCCCAGCATTTT. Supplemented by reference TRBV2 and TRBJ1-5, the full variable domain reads EPEVTQTPSHQVTQMGQEVILRCVPISNHLYFYWYRQILGQKVEFLVSFYNNEISEKSEIFDDQFSVERPDGSNFTLKIRSTKLEDSAMYFCASSDHPWQPQHFGDGTRLSIL.

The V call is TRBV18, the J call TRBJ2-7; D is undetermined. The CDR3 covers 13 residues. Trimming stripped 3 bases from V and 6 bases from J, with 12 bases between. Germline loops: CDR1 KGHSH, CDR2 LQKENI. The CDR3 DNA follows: TGTGCCAGCTCACCGAACGACGGGTCCGAGCAGTACTTC. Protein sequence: CASSPNDGSEQYF.

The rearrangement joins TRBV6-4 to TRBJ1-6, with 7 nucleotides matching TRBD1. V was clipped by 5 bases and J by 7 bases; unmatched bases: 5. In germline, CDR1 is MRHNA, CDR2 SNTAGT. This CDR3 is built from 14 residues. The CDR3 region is CASSSGTENSPLHF. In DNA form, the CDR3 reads TGTGCCAGCAGTTCCGGGACAGAGAATTCACCCCTCCACTTT.

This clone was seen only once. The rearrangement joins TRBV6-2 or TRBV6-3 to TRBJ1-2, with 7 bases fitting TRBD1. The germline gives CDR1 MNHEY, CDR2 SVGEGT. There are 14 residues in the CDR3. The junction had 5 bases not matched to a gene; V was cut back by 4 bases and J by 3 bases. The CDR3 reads CASSSGRGDYGYTF. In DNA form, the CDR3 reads TGTGCCAGCAGTTCCGGCAGGGGGGACTATGGCTACACCTTC.

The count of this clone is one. CDR3 protein: CASSLPTLREAFF. The CDR3 nucleotides are TGTGCCAGCAGTTTACCCACCCTGAGGGAAGCTTTCTTT. J is TRBJ1-1 and V is TRBV28; D is ambiguous. The CDR3 has 13 amino acids. Germline V CDR1 and CDR2: MDHEN, SYDVKM. Deletions cut 2 bases from V and 8 bases from J, with 12 bases between. The whole variable domain, remainder taken from reference TRBV28 and TRBJ1-1, is DVKVTQSSRYLVKRTGEKVFLECVQDMDHENMFWYRQDPGLGLRLIYFSYDVKMKEKGDIPEGYSVSREKKERFSLILESASTNQTSMYLCASSLPTLREAFFGQGTRLTVV.

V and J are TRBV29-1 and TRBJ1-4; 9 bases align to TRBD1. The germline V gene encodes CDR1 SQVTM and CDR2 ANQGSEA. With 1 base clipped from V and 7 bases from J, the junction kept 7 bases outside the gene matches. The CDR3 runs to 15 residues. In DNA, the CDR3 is TGCAGCGTTGAAGCCAACGACAGGGGGATTGAAAAACTGTTTTTT. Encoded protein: CSVEANDRGIEKLFF.

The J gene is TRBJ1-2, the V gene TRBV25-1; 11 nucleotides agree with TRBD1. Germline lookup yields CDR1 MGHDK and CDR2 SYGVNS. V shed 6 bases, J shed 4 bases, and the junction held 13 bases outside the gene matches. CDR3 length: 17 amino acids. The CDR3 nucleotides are TGTGCCAGCAGCCTCGAGGGACAGGGGGGAACGATCTATGGCTACACCTTC. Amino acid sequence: CASSLEGQGGTIYGYTF.

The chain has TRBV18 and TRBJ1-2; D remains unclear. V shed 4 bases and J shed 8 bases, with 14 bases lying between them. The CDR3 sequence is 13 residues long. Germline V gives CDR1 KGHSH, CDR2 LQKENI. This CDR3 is CASSLLRTYGYTF. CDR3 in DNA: TGTGCCAGCTCACTACTAAGGACGTACGGCTACACCTTC.

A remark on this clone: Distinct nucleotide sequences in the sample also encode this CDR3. As DNA, the CDR3 is TGCGCCAGCAGCTTAGGACAGCAAGAGACCCAGTACTTC. It specifies CASSLGQQETQYF. The J gene is TRBJ2-5, the V gene TRBV5-1; perhaps TRBD1 as D (6 bases). CDR3 size: 13 residues. Germline V gives CDR1 SGHRS, CDR2 YFSETQ. The ends were cut back, 2 bases at V and 2 bases at J, with 7 bases in the middle.

CDR3 amino acids: CASSLTTNQPQHF. The CDR3 region has the DNA TGTGCCAGCAGCCTAACGACCAATCAGCCCCAGCATTTT. The chain couples TRBV28 to TRBJ1-5; unclear D gene. V was clipped by 6 bases and J by 3 bases, with 9 bases between them. Germline V lookup: CDR1 MDHEN, CDR2 SYDVKM. CDR3 length: 13 residues.